This is a list of T cell receptor delta chains from one sample in a study of gamma-delta chains in newborns, infants, children. TCRdb reran clone calling via CATT on the reads. The sample lists 4,000 to 5,500 delta-chain clones; under 50% were seen once. The sample taken for sequencing was blood. Source of these receptors: a child who received the measles vaccine. Each CDR3 is given with its conserved first and last residue. Fields, in order: J gene, D gene, clone size, V gene, CDR3 protein, CDR3 DNA. A D gene is named only where the DNA matches it firmly. Part of the rows lack a size; the others show once, few, many or a class for expanded clones.

>TRDJ1|TRDD3|.|TRDV3
CAFRPSSTGGPYTDKLIF
TGTGCCTTTAGGCCCTCTAGTACTGGGGGTCCTTACACCGATAAACTCATCTTT
>TRDJ1|.|.|TRDV3
CAFQGPPYTDKLIF
TGTGCCTTTCAAGGTCCCCCGTACACCGATAAACTCATCTTT
>TRDJ1|.|.|TRDV1
CALGDPGLPLAKAFLELLGEITDKLIF
TGTGCTCTTGGGGACCCCGGCCTTCCTTTAGCGAAAGCCTTCCTCGAACTTCTGGGGGAAATCACCGATAAACTCATCTTT
>TRDJ2|TRDD3|.|TRDV1
CALGELPISGGYTFLAAQLFF
TGTGCTCTTGGGGAACTTCCTATCTCTGGGGGATACACTTTTTTGGCAGCACAACTCTTCTTT
>TRDJ1|.|.|TRDV1
CALGGYPHFLVLGLYTDKLIF
TGTGCTCTTGGGGGATATCCCCACTTTCTAGTACTGGGACTTTACACCGATAAACTCATCTTT
>TRDJ1|.|.|TRDV2
CACDLCDKLIF
TGTGCCTGTGACCTGTGTGATAAACTCATCTTT
>TRDJ1|TRDD3|.|TRDV1
CALGEKRHLRGIRPYTDKLIF
TGTGCTCTTGGGGAAAAAAGGCACCTTAGGGGGATACGCCCTTACACCGATAAACTCATCTTT
>TRDJ1|.|.|TRDV1
CALGAPGSQISPLRGGYTDKLIF
TGTGCTCTTGGGGCCCCGGGGTCCCAGATCAGCCCCCTTAGAGGGGGGTACACCGATAAACTCATCTTT
>TRDJ1|.|.|TRDV1
CALGQCPTPFECGGPRRLIF
TGTGCTCTTGGCCAATGTCCTACACCCTTCGAATGTGGGGGACCGAGAAGACTCATCTTT
>TRDJ1|TRDD3|few|TRDV3
CAFISYVSCGLGEYTDKLIF
TGTGCCTTTATATCCTACGTATCTTGTGGACTGGGGGAGTACACCGATAAACTCATCTTT
>TRDJ1|TRDD2|few|TRDV1
CALGVSYSGLDYDKLIF
TGTGCTCTTGGGGTTTCCTACAGCGGACTGGATTACGATAAACTCATCTTT
>TRDJ1|.|.|TRDV1
CALRRGTEYTDKLIF
TGTGCTCTTCGAAGGGGGACAGAGTACACCGATAAACTCATCTTT
>TRDJ1|TRDD3|few|TRDV1
CALGEIPIVLSVLGVSDKLIF
TGTGCTCTTGGGGAAATCCCCATTGTTCTTTCCGTACTGGGGGTGTCCGATAAACTCATCTTT
>TRDJ1|TRDD3|.|TRDV2
CACDTDPLLGDILRSDKLIF
TGTGCCTGTGACACCGACCCCTTACTGGGGGATATCCTTAGGTCCGATAAACTCATCTTT
>TRDJ2|.|medium-sized|TRDV2
CACDTWGTAQLFF
TGTGCCTGTGACACCTGGGGGACAGCACAACTCTTCTTT
>TRDJ2|.|medium-sized|TRDV2
CACDPLTSLTAQLFF
TGTGCCTGTGACCCGTTGACCTCTTTGACAGCACAACTCTTCTTT